Listed below are T cell receptor beta chains from one sample, sequenced in a study of radiotherapy plus CTLA-4 blockade in lung cancer. Only in-frame clones appear in the TCRdb table, and some are missing; sequencing was by immunoSEQ multiplex PCR. The top ten clones hold roughly 15% of a sample with 55,000 to 85,000 clones, roughly four fifths of them seen once. Sequencing was performed on peripheral blood, taken from a patient treated with radiotherapy plus ipilimumab. Receptors were obtained from a human donor with non-small cell lung cancer whose response to radiotherapy plus ipilimumab could not be evaluated. Some clones in this sample may be carry-over from other donors' samples. The CDR3 runs from the conserved cysteine through the conserved F or W.

cdr3_aa,j_call,v_call
CASTAREKMEAFF,TRBJ1-1,TRBV7-2
CATSRDRAIRHEAFF,TRBJ1-1,TRBV15
CASSPRLALNTGELFF,TRBJ2-2,TRBV4-3
CASSLRLQSNQPQHF,TRBJ1-5,TRBV28
CASSWSGGWDQPQHF,TRBJ1-5,TRBV7-2
CASSPTGPEIYGYTF,TRBJ1-2,TRBV5-1
CASQGLTGELFF,TRBJ2-2,TRBV6-1
CASSLLGGTTEAFF,TRBJ1-1,TRBV7-9
CASRGQQVNQPQHF,TRBJ1-5,TRBV27
CASSVSGSSYNEQFF,TRBJ2-1,TRBV7-2
CASRPTGLSYGYTF,TRBJ1-2,TRBV5-5
CASSSRLAGGKETQYF,TRBJ2-5,TRBV5-1
CASSITSGENEQFF,TRBJ2-1,TRBV19
CASSPPSGGETQYF,TRBJ2-5,TRBV18
CASSRDRWADEQYF,TRBJ2-7,TRBV5-1
CASSSPDTNYGYTF,TRBJ1-2,TRBV28
CASSPGLTSYEQYF,TRBJ2-7,TRBV18
CASSEGADYGYTF,TRBJ1-2,TRBV18
CAWSVSRLHSGNTIYF,TRBJ1-3,TRBV30
CASSQGLGSGGPSTDTQYF,TRBJ2-3,TRBV4-3
CASSGGIGQGLGYNEQFF,TRBJ2-1,TRBV5-4
CASSYLRTGLNSPLHF,TRBJ1-6,TRBV6-6
CASSFDRGGTEAFF,TRBJ1-1,TRBV5-1